The T cell receptor beta chain under discussion was sequenced for a study of neurological immune-mediated disorders. TCRdb re-called the 5' RACE reads through MiXCR, storing one row per CDR3 protein. Counted here are 30,000 to 35,000 distinct CDR3 sequences, approximately 24% occurring once; the ten biggest clones make up 25% to 30%. V was pared by 5 bases and J by 11 bases, with 12 bases between. The CDR3 loop spans 12 amino acids. The V gene's germline CDR1 is MNHNS and CDR2 SASEGT. This sequence originates from a man aged 45 to 65 with HTLV-1-associated myelopathy (HAM/TSP). The chain employs TRBV6-1 and TRBJ1-4; D remains unclear. The specimen sequenced was CD4+ T cells from blood. The CDR3 region is CASSPPVVKLFF. CDR3 nucleotide sequence: TGTGCCAGCAGTCCCCCCGTGGTGAAACTGTTTTTT.